The TCR beta chain under discussion was sequenced for a study of cytomegalovirus exposure and HLA in healthy donors. Clones were read by immunoSEQ multiplex PCR, and TCRdb kept only the in-frame ones, dropping some. The sample shows around 58,000 clones, about 89% of them seen only once. The donors were part of the roughly 120-subject validation cohort, which stood apart from the 666-subject first cohort. The junction had 11 bases not matched to a gene; V was cut back by 4 bases and J by 8 bases. The CDR3 has 15 amino acids. The V gene's germline CDR1 is MNHNS and CDR2 SASEGT. The sequenced material came from PBMCs. This rearrangement joins TRBV6-1 to TRBJ1-2, with TRBD1 identical over 9 bases. This receptor was obtained from a woman aged 18-35 years in good health and CMV-seronegative. This chain's CDR3 is CASSGAPGQGKGYTF. The CDR3, as DNA: TGTGCCAGCAGTGGAGCACCCGGACAGGGGAAAGGCTACACCTTC.